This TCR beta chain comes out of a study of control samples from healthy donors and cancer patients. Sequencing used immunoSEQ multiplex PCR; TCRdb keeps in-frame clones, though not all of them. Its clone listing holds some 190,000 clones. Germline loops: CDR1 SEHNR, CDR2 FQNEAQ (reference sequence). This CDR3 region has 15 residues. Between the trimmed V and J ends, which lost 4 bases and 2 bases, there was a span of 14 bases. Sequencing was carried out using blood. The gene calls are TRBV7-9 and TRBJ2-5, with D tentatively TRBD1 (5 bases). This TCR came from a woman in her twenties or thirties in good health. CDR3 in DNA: TGTGCCAGCAGCTCTATCCACAGGAAACAAGAGACCCAGTACTTC. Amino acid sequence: CASSSIHRKQETQYF. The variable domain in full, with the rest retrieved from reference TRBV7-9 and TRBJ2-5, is DTGVSQNPRHKITKRGQNVTFRCDPISEHNRLYWYRQTLGQGPEFLTYFQNEAQLEKSRLLSDRFSAERPKGSFSTLEIQRTEQGDSAMYLCASSSIHRKQETQYFGPGTRLLVL.